This note documents a single T cell receptor (beta chain) sequence. This sample was included in a study of blood T cell repertoires in COVID-19. As for the study in general: Collection of acute and convalescent COVID-19 samples took place in the United States, Italy and Spain. T cells, B-cell-depleted T cells, or PBMCs supplied cDNA or gDNA.

The V gene's germline CDR1 is MNHEY and CDR2 SMNVEV (reference sequence). The CDR3 is 16 residues long. Between the trimmed V and J ends, which lost 1 base and 8 bases, there was a span of 19 bases. Per the original data handling: Reference gene primer amplification gave estimated nucleated cell counts. This table comes from immunoSEQ multiplex PCR, and its TCRdb copy is limited to in-frame clones, with some not included. That table is the source of V, J and clone size, and D and trimming were worked out from the DNA. The sample records some 300,000 clones, approximately 90% being singletons. The origin of this receptor is a woman in her forties or fifties with COVID-19, enrolled during active disease. V and J are TRBV27 and TRBJ2-3; D perhaps matches TRBD2 (5 bases). Sequencing input: peripheral blood. Here the CDR3 reads CASSLFVGDLSATQYF. Here the CDR3 DNA reads TGTGCCAGCAGTTTATTCGTGGGAGATTTATCAGCTACGCAGTATTTT.